Sequencing of this T cell receptor (beta chain) was carried out in a study of blood T cell repertoires in COVID-19. About the study: The United States, Italy and Spain provided the acute and convalescent COVID-19 samples. The cDNA or gDNA used as material had been derived from T cells, B-cell-depleted T cells, or PBMCs.

The V end lost 6 bases, the J end lost 2 bases, and 4 bases lay between the germline ends. The CDR3 consists of 10 residues. CDR1 and CDR2 from the germline V gene are DFQATT and SNEGSKA (reference sequence). Patients at the Seattle site were enrolled during active infection and followed longitudinally. In the source study's methods: Nucleated cell counts were estimated from reference gene primer amplification. The table came from immunoSEQ multiplex PCR; TCRdb's copy has only in-frame clones and leaves some out. The V and J calls and the clone size are those of that table, but D and trimming were determined from the DNA. The repertoire has some 400,000 clones, approximately 87% of them found once; the top ten carry under 11%. As concerns this clone: The sample holds other DNA sequences that translate to the same CDR3.

The J gene is TRBJ2-5, the V gene TRBV20-1; D unclear. The TCR comes from a woman in her thirties with COVID-19, enrolled during active disease. Sequenced sample: peripheral blood. In DNA form, the CDR3 reads TGCAGTGCGTCACAAGAGACCCAGTACTTC. Its protein is CSASQETQYF.